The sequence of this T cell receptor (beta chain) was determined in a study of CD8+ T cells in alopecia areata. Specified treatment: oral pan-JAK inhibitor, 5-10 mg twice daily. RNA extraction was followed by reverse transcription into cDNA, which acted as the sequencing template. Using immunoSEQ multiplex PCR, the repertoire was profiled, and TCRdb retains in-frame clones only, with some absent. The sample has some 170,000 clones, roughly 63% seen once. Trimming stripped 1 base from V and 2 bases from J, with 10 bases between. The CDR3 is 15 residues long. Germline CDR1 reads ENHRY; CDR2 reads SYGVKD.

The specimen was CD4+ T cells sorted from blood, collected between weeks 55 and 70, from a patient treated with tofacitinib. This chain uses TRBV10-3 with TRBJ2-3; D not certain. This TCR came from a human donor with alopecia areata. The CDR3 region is CAISELSAFTDTQYF. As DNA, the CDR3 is TGTGCCATCAGTGAGTTGTCGGCCTTCACAGATACGCAGTATTTT.